This T cell receptor beta chain emerged from a study of cytomegalovirus exposure and HLA in healthy donors. Trimming shortened V by 7 bases and J by 4 bases, and 19 bases separated the two germline ends. The CDR3 is made up of 16 amino acids. Germline CDR1 SEHNR, CDR2 FQNEAQ (reference sequence). Study outcomes and limitations: TCR beta chains numbering about 160 were designated cytomegalovirus-associated. Presence/absence results assume similar sequencing depth per donor, which may not hold.

This clone was counted a few times. What it recognizes is unknown. Amplification used 60 Vbeta primers and 13 Jbeta primers. Profiled with immunoSEQ multiplex PCR; TCRdb holds only in-frame clones, not every one. The data hold about 150,000 clones, with around 9.7% observed a single time. The sample was PBMCs. The chain has TRBV7-9 and TRBJ2-2; D might be TRBD1 (6 bases). The TCR comes from a man aged 45-65 years in good health and CMV-seronegative. Here the CDR3 reads CASTWGRQVSTGELFF. The CDR3 nucleotides are TGTGCCAGCACCTGGGGGCGACAGGTCAGCACCGGGGAGCTGTTTTTT.